The TCR beta chain under discussion was sequenced for a study of T cells in Graves' hyperthyroidism and ophthalmopathy. The source material, RNA transcripts, was used to amplify TCR beta CDR3 regions. During a first-round RT-PCR of the TCR CDR3, the HTBI primer set was used. One entry per CDR3 protein results from TCRdb running MiXCR on the multiplex PCR reads. Among 500,000 to 600,000 distinct CDR3 sequences, approximately 16% were seen once, and the ten largest hold 15% to 20%. V lost 6 bases and J lost 6; bases outside the gene matches: 10. Germline V CDR1 and CDR2: MNHNS, SASEGT. CDR3 length equals 14 residues. This clonotype has only a few counts.

Sequenced material: blood. This chain uses TRBV6-1 with TRBJ1-2, with TRBD1 identical over 7 bases. This TCR came from a woman aged 18-29 years with Graves' hyperthyroidism. The DNA for the CDR3 is TGTGCCAGCAGACCCGGGACAGCACTTAATGGCTACACCTTC. It yields the protein CASRPGTALNGYTF.